The T cell receptor beta chain under discussion was sequenced for a study of PD-1 blockade in classical Hodgkin lymphoma (dated by TCRdb to about 2020). Context from the whole study: Nivolumab dosing was 3 mg/kg intravenously every 2 weeks, continuing until either disease progression or unacceptable toxicity. The study used CyTOF and TCR beta sequencing to define a peripheral blood immune signature of response to PD-1 blockade in classical Hodgkin lymphoma.

Overall study outcomes, separate from this receptor: CD4+ but not CD8+ TCR diversity rose significantly by C4D1 (p=0.0027 vs p=0.16), most apparent in complete responders (p=0.02). Lower diversity was seen in patients whose nivolumab began less than 1 year after ASCT, and these patients were left out of later analyses so that immune reconstitution would not confound the results. Trial patients achieving complete response had baseline diversity similar to newly diagnosed patients, whereas partial responders and progressors had significantly lower diversity. The study was limited to a single clinical trial cohort, and causes of repertoire differences, possibly disease activity or prior therapy, remained undefined. Newly diagnosed patients were reported to have lower baseline TCR diversity than healthy donors, and relapsed/refractory patients were reported to have lower baseline TCR diversity still.

A word on this clone: This clone's antigen is unknown. No much larger clone is present one base from it, and per-base qualities are unavailable.

CDR1 and CDR2 (KGHSH, LQKENI) derive from the germline V gene. Reading from cysteine to phenylalanine, the CDR3 counts 14 amino acids. CDR3 DNA is the only sequence kept; it has 42 bases, read in frame from the first base. Between the V and J ends, shortened by 6 bases and 5 bases respectively, the junction contains 16 bases. The intended sense of this specimen's time point label: cycle 1 day 1 (C1D1), immediately before nivolumab initiation. Relapse after autologous stem cell transplantation had occurred in all trial patients, and cohorts A, B and C were distinguished by prior brentuximab vedotin exposure. The trial cohort included 50 to 70 patients with relapsed/refractory classical Hodgkin lymphoma, and each patient had a best overall response of complete response, partial response or progressive disease. Trial patients were treated with single-agent nivolumab in the multi-cohort phase II CheckMate 205 trial. An independent review committee assessed best overall response by applying the 2007 International Working Group response criteria. Trial PBMCs were obtained immediately prior to nivolumab initiation (C1D1) and on therapy at cycle 2 day 1 and cycle 4 day 1. Peripheral blood was collected in 8 mL Vacutainer Cell Preparation Tubes, from which PBMCs were isolated by centrifugation and then cryopreserved.

Genomic DNA was isolated using the Qiagen DNeasy kit from unsorted PBMCs as well as from negatively selected CD4+ and CD8+ fractions. TCR beta CDR3 regions were subjected to amplification by immunoSEQ multiplex PCR with primers that anneal to V and J segments. Amplification bias was minimized using a synthetic immune receptor repertoire, and residual bias was removed computationally after sequencing. Processing in the source paper ran as follows. Custom Python scripts were used to quantify repertoire diversity as the Shannon entropy index. The unsorted, CD4+ and CD8+ repertoires were each analyzed separately, with the exception of combined analyses, where CD4+ and CD8+ sequences were merged in silico. A clone was considered expanded if an increase in frequency of at least 2-fold after treatment relative to C1D1 was found, and a pseudocount of 0.5 was applied to clones undetected at baseline. Singleton clones were defined as clones with 0 or 1 copy at C1D1, and non-singleton clones were defined as clones with 2 or more copies. Clones expanded in unsorted samples were assigned a CD4+, CD8+ or unknown annotation through matching of protein sequences in sorted samples from the same patient. Wilcoxon tests on paired samples were used to test diversity changes from C1D1 to C4D1. The table comes from immuneACCESS by way of TCRdb, which keeps in-frame sequences with V and J called. Part of the clones is missing from these tables; in studies checked, under half for an unresolved V gene and the rest for unknown reasons. V, J and clone size reflect that table, while D and trimming were determined from the DNA. This sample has just over 60,000 clones in its table, and 88% of those were observed once. Clones ranked in the top ten supply about 12% of the sample.

This TCR derives from a human donor with classical Hodgkin lymphoma. The rearranged chain carries TRBV18 and TRBJ2-5; D gene: possibly TRBD2, on 6 matching bases. The source material was peripheral blood mononuclear cells (PBMCs), sampled at baseline. Here is the DNA: TGTGCCAGCTCGACCAAGGAGGGGAGGGAGACCCAGTACTTC. This sequence encodes CASSTKEGRETQYF.